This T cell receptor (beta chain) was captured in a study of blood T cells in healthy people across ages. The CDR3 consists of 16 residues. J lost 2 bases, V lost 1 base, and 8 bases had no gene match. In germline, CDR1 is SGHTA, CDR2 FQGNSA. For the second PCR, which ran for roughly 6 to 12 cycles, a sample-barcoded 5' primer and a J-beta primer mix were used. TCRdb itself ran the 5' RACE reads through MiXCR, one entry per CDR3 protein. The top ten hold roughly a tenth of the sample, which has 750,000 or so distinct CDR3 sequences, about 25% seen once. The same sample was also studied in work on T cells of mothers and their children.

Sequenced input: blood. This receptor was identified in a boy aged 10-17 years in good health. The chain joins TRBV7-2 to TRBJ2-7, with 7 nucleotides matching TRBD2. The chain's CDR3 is CASSLEEGGPPYEQYF. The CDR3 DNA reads TGTGCCAGCAGCTTAGAGGAGGGAGGGCCTCCCTACGAGCAGTACTTC.